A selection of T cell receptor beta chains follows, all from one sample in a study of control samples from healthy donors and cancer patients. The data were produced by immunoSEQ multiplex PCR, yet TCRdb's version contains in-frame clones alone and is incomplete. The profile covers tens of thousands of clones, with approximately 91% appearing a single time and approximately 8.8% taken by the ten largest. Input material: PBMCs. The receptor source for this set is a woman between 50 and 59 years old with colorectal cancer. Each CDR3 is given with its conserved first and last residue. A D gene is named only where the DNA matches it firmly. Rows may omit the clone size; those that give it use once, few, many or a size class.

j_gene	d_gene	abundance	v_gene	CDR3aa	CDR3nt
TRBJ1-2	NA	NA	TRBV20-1	CSARAGFGYTF	TGCAGTGCTAGGGCTGGATTTGGCTACACCTTC
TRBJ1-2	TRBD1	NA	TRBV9	CASSVVGTAGYGYTF	TGTGCCAGCAGCGTAGTTGGGACAGCTGGCTATGGCTACACCTTC
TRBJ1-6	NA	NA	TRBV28	CASSRTDLNSPLHF	TGTGCCAGCAGTCGGACTGACCTTAATTCACCCCTCCACTTT
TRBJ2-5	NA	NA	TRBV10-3	CAIKGGSQETQYF	TGTGCCATCAAGGGGGGTAGCCAAGAGACCCAGTACTTC
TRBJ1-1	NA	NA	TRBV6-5	CASGHRATRGTEAFF	TGTGCCAGCGGTCACAGGGCGACCCGGGGGACTGAAGCTTTCTTT
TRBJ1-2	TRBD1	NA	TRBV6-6	CASSYGQGGGYTF	TGTGCCAGCAGTTACGGACAGGGGGGTGGCTACACCTTC
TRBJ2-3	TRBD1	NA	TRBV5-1	CASSLGTGADTQYF	TGCGCCAGCAGCCTAGGGACAGGAGCAGATACGCAGTATTTT
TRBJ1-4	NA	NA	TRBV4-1	CASSPDRYFNEKLFF	TGCGCCAGCAGCCCGGACAGATACTTTAATGAAAAACTGTTTTTT
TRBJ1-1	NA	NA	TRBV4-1	CASSLDRVSNTEAFF	TGCGCCAGCAGCCTCGATAGGGTGAGTAACACTGAAGCTTTCTTT
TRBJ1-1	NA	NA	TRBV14	CASSQDGRGPDTEAFF	TGTGCCAGCAGCCAAGATGGTAGAGGGCCGGACACTGAAGCTTTCTTT
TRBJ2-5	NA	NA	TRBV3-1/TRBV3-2	CASSQEVVGAAEETQYF	TGTGCCAGCAGCCAAGAAGTAGTAGGGGCAGCGGAAGAGACCCAGTACTTC
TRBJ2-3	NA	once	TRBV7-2	CASSPPGNTFLDSQYF	TGTGCCAGCAGCCCGCCCGGAAATACATTTTTAGATTCGCAGTATTTT
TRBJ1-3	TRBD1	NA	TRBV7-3	CASSLQGAAGNTIYF	TGTGCCAGCAGCTTACAGGGGGCCGCCGGAAACACCATATATTTT
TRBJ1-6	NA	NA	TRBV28	CASSGLPTLGSPLHF	TGTGCCAGCAGTGGACTTCCGACCCTTGGTTCACCCCTCCACTTT
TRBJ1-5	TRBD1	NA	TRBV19	CASSRDRGQPQHF	TGTGCCAGTAGTCGCGACAGGGGACAGCCCCAGCATTTT
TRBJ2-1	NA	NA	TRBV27	CASSLSGTPYNEQFF	TGTGCCAGCAGTTTATCCGGGACTCCCTACAATGAGCAGTTCTTC
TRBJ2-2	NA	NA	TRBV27	CASRGGGARTGELFF	TGTGCCAGCAGGGGAGGGGGGGCGCGCACCGGGGAGCTGTTTTTT